The sequence of this T cell receptor (beta chain) was determined in a study of PD-L1 blockade in urothelial cancer (dated by TCRdb to 2016 to 2017). Regarding the research as a whole: All patients started therapy around 2014 and received atezolizumab 1,200 mg intravenously every 3 weeks. Durable clinical benefit was achieved by nine patients and was not achieved by 20 patients. An ECOG performance status of 0 or 1 was recorded for the patients, and 0 to 3 prior chemotherapy regimens had been received by the patients. Durable clinical benefit meant progression-free survival longer than 6 months, and TCR features were also tested against progression-free and overall survival. TCR sequencing covered pretreatment tumor samples and matched, serially collected peripheral blood taken before and after atezolizumab treatment. Blood samples were analyzed at two time points: 3 weeks after treatment start (second dose) and 6 weeks after treatment start. The study was an exploratory multi-omic analysis of somatic, immune and clinical correlates of response to PD-L1 blockade with atezolizumab in urothelial cancer. About 90% of the roughly 30 patients were identified as males with urothelial cancer of bladder origin, and a prior smoking history was reported by 18 of 29 patients. In the same patients who had TCR sequencing, pretreatment tumors also underwent whole exome sequencing and RNA sequencing. Over 28 patients had pretreatment blood TCR-seq, about 24 had at least one posttreatment blood collection, and about 24 had tumor TCR-seq. Blood samples yielded a median of 141,255 T cells and roughly 80,000 unique TCRs, with median clonality approximately 0.08. Points the paper makes about the study in general: Because of the small sample size (n ≈ 27) and the many exploratory analyses performed, the results are intended to be regarded as hypothesis-generating. Among patients with durable benefit, tumor-associated TCR clones showed greater expansion in peripheral blood 3 weeks after treatment started (n = 22, p = 0.022). Improved progression-free and overall survival was associated with having pretreatment peripheral blood TCR clonality below the median.

Each PCR received spiked-in synthetic TCR analog templates so that absolute template abundance could be estimated from read counts. The immunoSEQ assay was used to amplify TCRbeta CDR3 regions from genomic DNA with bias-controlled V and J gene primers. Sequencing of rearranged TCRbeta segments was done at approximately 20X coverage. The study's own analysis went as follows. Sequencing errors were corrected by clustering and CDR3s were annotated against IMGT to assign V, D and J genes. Only productive TCRbeta rearrangements were used in downstream analyses, excluding out-of-frame or stop-codon sequences. Clonality was calculated as one minus the Shannon entropy normalized by the log of the number of unique productive sequences. Clones differing between time points or between blood and tumor were identified using Fisher's exact test with Benjamini-Hochberg correction, with an adjusted p below 0.01 applied as the threshold. TCRdb took over this immuneACCESS table, retaining in-frame rearrangements with V and J assigned. Such tables are incomplete; in checked studies, under half of the missing clones stem from an unresolved V gene, and the remainder is unexplained. For V, J and clone size, that table is used; D and trimming come from the DNA. The table for this sample lists just under 30,000 clones; roughly 86% of them were counted only once. The ten top clones hold roughly 3% of the sample.

As to this clone: It has no known antigen specificity. No much larger clone exists at a distance of one base, and base qualities are not known.

The cohort included 29 patients with locally advanced or metastatic urothelial carcinoma who were treated at Memorial Sloan Kettering on a trial protocol. Peripheral blood mononuclear cells were collected pretreatment and during treatment, with between 1 and 8 total time points obtained per patient. The Qiagen DNeasy Blood extraction kit was used to purify genomic DNA from total PBMCs and tumor samples. PBMCs were collected pretreatment and during treatment and were isolated and stored as previously described. The sequence was obtained from a man in his fifties with urothelial cancer. The sample consisted of PBMCs, taken around atezolizumab (anti-PD-L1) treatment.

The nucleotide sequence is TGCGCCAGCAGCTTGGGGACAGGGGGCATCGTCTCCATGGCCAAAAACATTCAGTACTTC. Translated, it gives CASSLGTGGIVSMAKNIQYF. The rearranged segments are TRBV5-1 and TRBJ2-4, and TRBD1 matches 11 of the central bases. The germline V gene provides CDR1 SGHRS and CDR2 YFSETQ. Measured from the cysteine to the phenylalanine, the CDR3 is 20 residues long. The retained sequence is limited to the CDR3, 60 bases, with the frame set at the first base. Germline trimming amounts to 0 bases on V and 1 base on J, with 12 as the count of junction bases outside the gene matches.